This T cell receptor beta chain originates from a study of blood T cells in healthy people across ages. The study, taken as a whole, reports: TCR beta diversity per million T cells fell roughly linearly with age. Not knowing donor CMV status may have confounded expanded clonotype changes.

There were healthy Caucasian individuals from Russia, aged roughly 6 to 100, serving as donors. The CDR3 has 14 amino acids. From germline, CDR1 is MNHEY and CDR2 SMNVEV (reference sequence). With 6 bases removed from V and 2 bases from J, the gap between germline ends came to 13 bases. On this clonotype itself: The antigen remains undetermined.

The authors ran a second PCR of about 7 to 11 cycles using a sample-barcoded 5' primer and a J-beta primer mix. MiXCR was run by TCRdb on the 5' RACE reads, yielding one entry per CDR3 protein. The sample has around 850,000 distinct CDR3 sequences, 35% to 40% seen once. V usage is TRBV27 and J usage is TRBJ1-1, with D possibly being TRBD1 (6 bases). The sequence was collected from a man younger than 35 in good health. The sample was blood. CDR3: CASSITGPNTEAFF. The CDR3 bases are TGTGCCAGCAGCATAACAGGGCCCAACACTGAAGCTTTCTTT.